What follows is one T cell receptor (beta chain) and its context. There is no known antigen for this receptor. Base-call qualities are not available, and no considerably larger clone is one nucleotide away. A distance of 6 bases separates the germline ends of V and J, which lose 3 bases and 1 base respectively. Reading from cysteine to phenylalanine, the CDR3 counts 13 amino acids. CDR3 DNA only is kept here, 39 bases in frame from base 1. CDR1 and CDR2 were assigned from the germline V gene as MGHRA and YSYEKL. The sample comes from a study of cytomegalovirus exposure and HLA in healthy donors (dated by TCRdb to between 2016 and 2019). Study-level background: In an earlier analysis of under 750 of the donors, around 290 Gb of sequence data and about 110 million unique TCR beta sequences from about 180 million T cells were reported. An early release covering roughly 600 HLA-typed donors comprised 250 to 350 gigabases of sequencing data and 85 million to 100 million unique TCR sequences. Of the approximately 400 genotyped donors, over 65% fell in the genetic ancestry cluster associated with self-reported Caucasian donors. The study aimed to test whether cataloging public T cell receptors could reveal signatures of past pathogen exposure. The study profiled the T cell repertoires of 500 to 800 subjects by immunosequencing and related them to cytomegalovirus serostatus. In addition to the first cohort of 666 subjects, a separate validation cohort of 130 or so different subjects was used. The study combined high-throughput TCR immunosequencing, statistical association of individual TCRs with disease status, and machine learning to predict cytomegalovirus infection status. A later analysis re-examined previously published TCR beta repertoires from 600 to 700 donors and added high-resolution HLA genotyping to investigate patterns of TCR occurrence. Rather than drawing on any new phenotypic data, the later analysis identified candidate immune exposures from TCR beta sequences and the way those sequences occurred across donors. An earlier analysis of roughly 580 of the donors used high-throughput TCR beta sequencing to judge whether each TCR beta V gene segment behaved as functional or pseudogenic. Alongside the repertoire data, information on donor age, sex, ethnicity and CMV serostatus was compiled. A later genetic analysis took genome-wide SNP genotypes for about 60% of the roughly 670 donors and used that subset as a discovery cohort. Every discovery cohort repertoire had been produced on one sequencing platform. Both class I and class II loci were covered by HLA typing, at four-digit resolution. The number of typed donors differed by locus: about 620-640 for A, B, C, DRB1 and DQB1; 522 for DQA1; 606 for DPA1; and around 490 for DPB1. Because of strong linkage in the cohort, roughly 5 DR-DQ haplotypes were treated as single units for association and clustering. Across under 500 genotyped donors of the cohort, an average of about 220,000 unique TCR beta nucleotide sequences per donor were sequenced, and 15% to 20% of those sequences were non-productive. What the work shows at the level of the full study, not this receptor alone: Correlated functional status among segregating V segments might reflect linkage disequilibrium, but an unknown experimental factor could not be ruled out. While some public TCRs were present in many individuals, most TCR sequences turned up only very rarely across donors. A further reported finding was that TCR beta sequences accurately predicted the HLA-A and HLA-B alleles for most subjects in the first cohort. Broadly in line with IMGT annotations, most TCR beta V segments showed up in productive rearrangements about 90% or about 30% of the time in an earlier analysis of around 550 of the donors. Strong co-occurrence of HLA alleles, especially DR and DQ, made assigning TCR associations to individual alleles difficult. According to a later analysis, most CMV-associated TCR beta chains appeared to be HLA-restricted, and the HLA associations seemed to be driven largely by CMV exposure. A cluster of highly shared sequence variants was judged likely to represent a technical artifact of the sequencing pipeline. A later analysis found that TCR association rates varied across HLA loci, with DRB1 alleles showing the most associated TCRs and HLA-C alleles the fewest. Presence/absence analyses assumed roughly uniform sequencing depth across donors, an assumption that may not hold. According to the authors, the approach could potentially be generalized to other disease states and immunological phenotypes. The classifier was reported to diagnose cytomegalovirus status with high specificity and sensitivity in both the original and validation cohorts. Because counts were too low, about 15 rarely observed V segments, including chromosome 9 orphons, were left out of the earlier analysis of 587 of the donors. A later analysis reported that several top co-occurrence clusters appeared linked to parvovirus B19, influenza, CMV and Epstein-Barr virus. CMV serostatus was the only immune exposure information available for the cohort. This cohort had only TCR beta chains sequenced, and the lack of alpha or paired-chain data limited which features could be detected. A later genetic analysis associated a missense DCLRE1C variant with V-gene and J-gene trimming of TCR beta chains, and an independent cohort replicated the association. HLA typing was unavailable for some donors at each locus, so association tests used only the typed subset. A later analysis associated about 18,000 TCR beta sequences with specific HLA alleles at a false discovery rate of 0.05. A total of 164 TCR beta chains were listed by the study as associated with cytomegalovirus. In a later analysis, HLA-associated TCR beta chains showed more clonal expansion and lower generation probabilities than non-associated chains that were equally common. In vitro tests confirmed that a few of the cytomegalovirus-associated TCR beta chains recognize cytomegalovirus antigens. According to a later genetic analysis, donors in an Asian-associated ancestry cluster had fewer N-insertions in productive TCRs than the approximately 610-donor mean. The 87-base-pair reads could not distinguish some IMGT-functional V segments, including TRBV6-2 and TRBV6-3, so those segments were excluded.

Receptor libraries were prepared by the immunoSEQ multiplex PCR assay. For the multiplex PCR, a mixture combining 60 forward primers for TCR Vbeta segments and 13 reverse primers for TCR Jbeta segments was used. The CDR3 region of rearranged TCR beta genes was amplified from genomic DNA by a multiplex PCR assay. The amplified TCR beta libraries were sequenced on the Illumina HiSeq System as 87-base-pair reads. In the paper's pipeline: A later analysis counted tens of millions of unique TCR beta chains across the 666 repertoires, and some 11 million of these chains were shared by at least two donors. Raw reads were error-corrected and collapsed into unique sequences by a nearest-neighbor algorithm in which closely related sequences were merged to remove PCR and sequencing errors. To assign V, D and J gene segments, CDR3 sequences were aligned to IMGT reference sequences. For a sequence to be retained, at least a six-nucleotide match to both a V gene segment and a J gene segment was required. Rearrangements were classified as productive when the CDR3 lacked stop codons and remained in frame with V and J, and all other rearrangements were classified as non-productive. CDR3 was defined by IMGT convention, running from the second conserved V-encoded cysteine to the conserved J-encoded phenylalanine. Sequences without an unambiguous match to a single V gene segment were excluded from the earlier analysis of about 630 of the donors. In an earlier analysis of around 600 of the donors, V segments were called functional above 56.7% productive rearrangements and were called segregating when the between-donor standard deviation exceeded 5%. A statistical classification framework was developed to diagnose cytomegalovirus status using the catalog of TCR beta chain sequences. In a later analysis, V and J genes were assigned by comparing TCR nucleotide sequences against IMGT/GENE-DB human TR gene sequences. In a later analysis, CDR3 sequences and most-parsimonious VDJ recombination scenarios were assigned using the TCRdist pipeline. In a later analysis, every TCR beta chain was defined by the combination of its CDR3 amino acid sequence and its V-gene family, and reads without a unique V-gene family were dropped. A later analysis removed 592 highly shared, low-generation-probability nucleotide sequences to deal with suspected cross-contamination and a sequencing artifact. In a later analysis, a clonal expansion index for each public chain was calculated from normalized within-repertoire ranks of inferred template counts. In a later analysis, generation probabilities were computed using a VDJ recombination model fitted to out-of-frame rearrangements, and the results were checked against IGoR. A later analysis scored TCR-TCR, TCR-HLA and TCR-CMV co-occurrence with hypergeometric tests, applying a repertoire-size bias correction to TCR pairs. A later analysis estimated false discovery rates by permuting HLA or CMV assignments 20 times. A later analysis grouped co-occurring TCRs with DBSCAN, adding TCRdist sequence similarity when clustering within HLA-allele-positive subsets. Repertoires with fewer than 30,000 or more than 120,000 public chains, plus five repertoires with anomalous nucleotide sharing, were excluded from co-occurrence clustering. Held by TCRdb, this immuneACCESS table contains in-frame sequences only and omits some clones. Under half of the omission traces to an unresolved V gene where checked; the cause of the rest is unknown. V and J calls and clone size come straight from that table; D and trimming were deduced from the DNA. In this sample the table shows about 92,000 clones, about four fifths of which occur a single time. 5.6% of the sample is held by the ten biggest clonotypes.

The cohort consisted of more than 650 healthy bone marrow donors. Cohort members were all nominally healthy when sampled, although unrecorded immune exposures were likely present. The donor was CMV seropositive and belonged to the group of a few hundred seropositive cohort members. A peripheral blood sample was collected from each donor, and TCR beta sequencing was performed on peripheral blood mononuclear cells. The Qiagen DNeasy Blood Extraction Kit was used to extract genomic DNA from the blood cell samples. The sequenced sample was PBMCs. The rearranged segments are TRBV4-1 and TRBJ1-1; a tentative D match to TRBD1 spans 5 bases. The receptor was derived from a young woman in good health and CMV-seropositive. Read as DNA, the sequence is TGCGCCAGCAGCCATGACAGGAACACTGAAGCTTTCTTT. Translated, it reads CASSHDRNTEAFF.